This T cell receptor (beta chain) was identified in a study of T-cell reconstitution after alpha-beta-depleted transplantation in children. The TCRbeta library incorporated unique molecular identifiers. Each CDR3 protein is one row after TCRdb ran MiXCR on the PCR reads. The sample gives roughly 500,000 distinct CDR3 sequences, around a third of which show up once; 2% to 3% is in the top ten. This clonotype occurred once. V was shortened by 3 bases and J by 10 bases, with 11 bases between the two germline ends. Germline V gene sequence: CDR1 SGHVS, CDR2 FQNEAQ. The CDR3 extends over 12 amino acids. This clonotype originated in a human donor who donated a stem cell graft to a child with aplastic anemia. The chain combines TRBV7-8 with TRBJ2-3; TRBD1 or TRBD2 may be the D gene (5 bases each). The sequences come from PBMCs from the stem cell graft donor, collected from the stem cell graft. DNA of the CDR3: TGTGCCAGCAGCTTCCAGGGACGGGCGCAGTATTTT. It translates to CASSFQGRAQYF.